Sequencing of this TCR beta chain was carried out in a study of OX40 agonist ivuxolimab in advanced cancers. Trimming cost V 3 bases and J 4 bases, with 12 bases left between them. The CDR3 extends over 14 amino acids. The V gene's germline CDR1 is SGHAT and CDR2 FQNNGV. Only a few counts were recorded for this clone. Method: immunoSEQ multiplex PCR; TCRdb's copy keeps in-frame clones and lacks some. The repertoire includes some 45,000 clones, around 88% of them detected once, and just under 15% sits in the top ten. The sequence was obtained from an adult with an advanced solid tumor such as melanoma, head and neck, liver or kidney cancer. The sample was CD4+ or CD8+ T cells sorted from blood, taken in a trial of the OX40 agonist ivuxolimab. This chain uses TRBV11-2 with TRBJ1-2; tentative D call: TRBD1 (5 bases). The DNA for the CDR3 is TGTGCCAGCAGCTTGTCGACAGTCGGCTATGGCTACACCTTC. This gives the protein CASSLSTVGYGYTF.